The present entry profiles one T cell receptor (beta chain) with its context. Its specific antigen is unknown. No base-level quality is on record; no much larger clone is a single base apart. This entry belongs to a study of blood T cell repertoires in COVID-19 (TCRdb year 2020). General notes on the study: Samples from collaborators originated in the United States, Italy and Spain and spanned both the acute and convalescent phases of COVID-19. The material from the prospective study consisted of cDNA or gDNA derived from T cells, B-cell-depleted T cells, or PBMCs. The repertoires were released in a freely available public database meant as a resource for research on the immune response to SARS-CoV-2. Samples were obtained from the ongoing ImmuneRACE study (first 160 participants) and from about 1,300 subjects provided by 6 global collaborators. Subjects who had been exposed to COVID-19, were actively infected with it, or had recovered from it provided the deeply sampled blood TCRbeta repertoires that made up the dataset. The sample metadata nearly always contained a de-identified subject ID, COVID-19 status, age in years and sex. Where available, HLA class I and class II types were taken from metadata supplied by the sample provider and were not determined by assay-based typing. Study-level results and caveats: The quantity of clinical and demographic metadata differed by source and by participant and was supplied without curation.

TCRbeta CDR3 regions were amplified from genomic DNA by means of the immunoSEQ Assay, a bias-controlled multiplex PCR. Per the original workflow: The number of nucleated cells in each sample was estimated by amplification of reference gene primers within the assay. To quantify the absolute abundance of each unique TCRbeta CDR3 rearrangement, sequence reads were collapsed and filtered. For each sample, productive Simpson clonality was calculated by taking the square root of Simpson's diversity index across productive rearrangements. In TCRdb, the immuneACCESS table is reduced to in-frame sequences with V and J assigned. These tables do not hold every clone; where another copy was compared, an unresolved V gene accounts for under half, and the others remain unexplained. The V and J calls and clone size are taken from that table; D and trimming were inferred from the DNA. This sample lists approximately 93,000 clones; about nine tenths were detected once. In total, the top ten clones hold around 26% of the sample.

Whole blood was collected in K2EDTA tubes by collaborating institutions according to the institutions' own protocols. For TCRbeta analysis, collaborators shipped samples in one of three forms: frozen whole blood, isolated PBMCs, or DNA extracted from either of those sample types. Sequences were obtained from peripheral blood. The TCR originated in a man aged 50-60 years with active or convalescent COVID-19.

At the DNA level, the sequence is TGCAGCGTTGAGGGCGGGGGTATGAACACTGAAGCTTTCTTT. This codes for CSVEGGGMNTEAFF. Rearrangement joined TRBV29-1 to TRBJ1-1; 5 matching bases give a weak D call of TRBD1. Reading from cysteine to phenylalanine, the CDR3 counts 14 amino acids. Only the CDR3 DNA is retained, 42 bases long and in frame from the first base. Trimming at the junction amounts to 3 bases on V and 0 bases on J, and the germline ends lie 11 bases apart. Taken from the germline V gene, the CDR1 and CDR2 loops are SQVTM and ANQGSEA.